This T cell receptor beta chain was found in a study of blood T cells in healthy people across ages. Looking at the study overall: Template-switching capture recovered about one barcoded beta molecule per two T cells.

RNA extraction gave at least 5.5 micrograms of total RNA per sample. This clonotype was observed once. What it binds is unknown. This CDR3 contains 13 residues. Looked up from germline, CDR1 is DFQATT and CDR2 is SNEGSKA (reference sequence). Trimming left V 6 bases short and J 4 bases short, with 15 bases between. Notes on the study in general: The study lacked donor CMV status, which possibly confounded expanded clonotype changes. Diversity of TCR beta per million T cells declined in a roughly linear way with age.

Primers used in a second PCR of about 6 to 11 cycles were a sample-barcoded 5' primer and a J-beta primer mix. MiXCR, applied by TCRdb to the 5' RACE reads, yields one record per CDR3 protein. The data show about 670,000 distinct CDR3 sequences, roughly half seen once. The clonotype was recovered from a woman at least 80 years old in good health. Sequences were obtained from blood. The chain joins TRBV20-1 to TRBJ1-2, with D possibly TRBD1 on 6 matching bases. DNA for the CDR3: TGCAGTGCCCTTAACTGGGGGCCCTATGGCTACACCTTC. Translation gives CSALNWGPYGYTF.